The clone carrying this T cell receptor beta chain showed up many times. The antigen is unknown. The data stem from a study of T cells after yellow fever vaccination. Study as a whole: Those fractions that held only low numbers of cells were prepared using the SMART-Seq v4 Ultra Low Input RNA kit. Study-level findings and limits: Abundant clonotypes from the bulk population could have been carried over as contaminants into FACS-sorted repertoires.

TCRdb reprocessed the 5' RACE reads via MiXCR and lists one record per CDR3 protein. The repertoire includes approximately 69,000 distinct CDR3 sequences, approximately 5% of them detected once, and roughly 2.3% sits in the top ten. The sequencing here drew on CD4+ T cells sorted from PBMCs, taken less than 18 days after the first yellow fever vaccination. This TCR was recovered from a man aged 18 to 29 who received the YFV17D yellow fever vaccine.

In DNA, the CDR3 is TGTGCCAGCAGCTTAGTGTTCACGGATACGCAGTATTTT. It encodes CASSLVFTDTQYF. The chain recombines TRBV7-7 with TRBJ2-3; D uncertain. V was clipped by 1 base and J by 6 bases, with 8 bases between them. The CDR3 loop spans 13 amino acids. The germline CDR1 and CDR2 sequences are SSHAT and FNYEAQ (reference sequence).